In this sample, the clone carrying this T cell receptor (beta chain) turned up a few times. Trimming cost V 5 bases and J 7 bases, with 12 bases left between them. The CDR3 consists of 13 residues. Germline CDR1 is SEHNR and CDR2 is FQNEAQ (reference sequence). The source of the sample is a study of response to subunit inactivated influenza vaccine. MiXCR, applied by TCRdb to the RT-PCR reads, yields one record per CDR3 protein. This sample has around 600,000 distinct CDR3 sequences; 11% occur once, and the top ten carry 9.5% to 12%. The same data also went into a second study, on T cells expressing NK-cell markers. As that report states: TCR beta cDNA was made by 5'RACE template switching with UMIs. Underlying the TCR beta repertoires were sorted CD3+CD56+NKG2C+, CD3+CD56+NKG2C- and CD3+CD56-NKG2C+ T cells. Of CD8+ T cells, 1.0-7.0% belonged to dominant NKG2C+ clonotypes in five to seven donors. The CD3+CD56-NKG2C+ fraction was also led by these clonotypes in several donors.

This clonotype was obtained from a man aged 45-65 years who received an inactivated influenza vaccine. The sequenced sample was PBMCs from blood, obtained on the day of vaccination. This rearrangement joins TRBV7-9 to TRBJ2-1, with D perhaps TRBD1 or TRBD2 (5 bases each). In nucleotides, the CDR3 is TGTGCCAGCAGCAGCCGATGGGGGAATGAGCAGTTCTTC. It translates to CASSSRWGNEQFF. The entire variable domain, with the rest obtained from reference TRBV7-9 and TRBJ2-1, is as follows: DTGVSQNPRHKITKRGQNVTFRCDPISEHNRLYWYRQTLGQGPEFLTYFQNEAQLEKSRLLSDRFSAERPKGSFSTLEIQRTEQGDSAMYLCASSSRWGNEQFFGPGTRLTVL.